The 24 T cell receptor beta chains given below trace back to one sample, sequenced in a study of OX40 agonist ivuxolimab in advanced cancers. Some clones are missing from TCRdb's copy, which holds only in-frame ones; the method was immunoSEQ multiplex PCR. The table shows tens of thousands of clones, with 83% occurring only once. The sample consisted of CD4+ or CD8+ T cells sorted from blood, taken in a trial of the OX40 agonist ivuxolimab. The receptor source for this set is an adult with an advanced solid tumor such as melanoma, head and neck, liver or kidney cancer.

The genes are TRBV9 and TRBJ1-2; maybe TRBD1 (5 bases). This CDR3 is built from 13 residues. Trimming pared 3 bases from V and 4 bases from J, leaving 10 bases between. The germline CDR1 and CDR2 sequences are SGDLS and YYNGEE. The CDR3 loop reads CASSETTGYGYTF. Written as DNA, the CDR3 is TGTGCCAGCAGCGAGACCACAGGCTATGGCTACACCTTC.

The rearrangement links TRBV4-2 to TRBJ2-5; 15 nucleotides align to TRBD2. This CDR3 contains 18 residues. V shed 3 bases, J shed 2 bases, and the junction held 7 bases outside the gene matches. Germline V lookup: CDR1 LGHNA, CDR2 YNFKEQ. CDR3 sequence: CASSQGMGLAGGQETQYF. The CDR3 DNA reads as TGTGCCAGCAGCCAGGGCATGGGACTAGCGGGGGGTCAAGAGACCCAGTACTTC.

This rearrangement joins TRBV9 to TRBJ1-5, with a weak D call TRBD1 (5 bases). Germline CDR1 reads SGDLS; CDR2 reads YYNGEE. Deletions cut 4 bases from V and 1 base from J, with 12 bases between. The CDR3 length is 15 residues. CDR3 sequence: CASSLSGGSNQPQHF. CDR3 bases: TGTGCCAGCAGCCTTTCGGGGGGGAGCAATCAGCCCCAGCATTTT.

The rearrangement joins TRBV10-3 to TRBJ2-3, with 12 bases aligning to TRBD1. The CDR3 is made up of 16 amino acids. The V gene's germline CDR1 is ENHRY and CDR2 SYGVKD. After removal of 8 bases from V and 2 bases from J, the junction contained 8 bases not matched to a gene. As DNA, the CDR3 is TGTGCCATCGCGGGACAGGGGGCCCCCTCCACAGATACGCAGTATTTT. It encodes CAIAGQGAPSTDTQYF.

The gene calls are TRBV4-1 and TRBJ2-5, with D maybe TRBD1 (6 bases). There are 14 residues in the CDR3. The V gene's germline CDR1 is MGHRA and CDR2 YSYEKL. V lost 2 bases and J 5 bases, leaving 12 bases between the germline ends. The CDR3 region has the DNA TGCGCCAGCAGCCAACCGACAGGTACCGAGACCCAGTACTTC. This encodes CASSQPTGTETQYF.

The genes are TRBV6-6 and TRBJ1-5; D may be TRBD1 (6 bases). The CDR3 loop spans 14 amino acids. Germline values: CDR1 MNHNY, CDR2 SVGAGI (reference sequence). Trimming pared 4 bases from V and 5 bases from J, leaving 12 bases between. The DNA for the CDR3 is TGTGCCAGCAGTTTAGTACAGGGCCATCAGCCCCAGCATTTT. Protein: CASSLVQGHQPQHF.

The chain is built from TRBV11-3 and TRBJ2-7; TRBD1 or TRBD2 may be the D gene (5 bases each). The CDR3 contains 13 residues. V lost 3 bases and J 6 bases, leaving 12 bases between the germline ends. CDR1 is SGHNT, CDR2 YENEEA, per germline. This CDR3 is CASSFGTSGEQYF. CDR3 DNA sequence: TGTGCCAGCAGCTTCGGGACCTCCGGCGAGCAGTACTTC.

The chain employs TRBV10-3 and TRBJ1-1; D is undetermined. The CDR3 sequence is 12 residues long. Germline V gene sequence: CDR1 ENHRY, CDR2 SYGVKD. V lost 2 bases and J 6 bases, leaving 7 bases between the germline ends. CDR3 in amino acids: CAISEGLAEAFF. CDR3 DNA: TGTGCCATCAGTGAGGGGCTCGCTGAAGCTTTCTTT.

This chain uses TRBV9 with TRBJ2-1; tentatively, D is TRBD1 (7 bases). The CDR3 is 14 residues long. Trimming removed 4 bases at V and 6 bases at J, with 14 bases between. Germline V gene data show CDR1 as SGDLS and CDR2 as YYNGEE. The CDR3 DNA sequence: TGTGCCAGCAGCCCAGGGGGGAGTTTCAATGAGCAGTTCTTC. This gives the protein CASSPGGSFNEQFF.

This clone has a single count. The rearrangement uses TRBV19 and TRBJ2-7, with D unresolved. Germline loops: CDR1 LNHDA, CDR2 SQIVND (reference sequence). The CDR3 extends over 15 amino acids. The germline V and J ends were trimmed by 3 bases and 0 bases, with 12 bases remaining between them. The chain's CDR3 is CASSMGETTSYEQYF. CDR3 sequence (DNA): TGTGCCAGTAGTATGGGTGAGACCACCTCCTACGAGCAGTACTTC.

The genes are TRBV9 and TRBJ2-3; D is unclear. The CDR3 is made up of 16 amino acids. CDR1 is SGDLS, CDR2 YYNGEE, per germline. Between the trimmed V and J ends, which lost 4 bases and 0 bases, there was a span of 15 bases. The CDR3 nucleotides are TGTGCCAGCAGCCCGAGCCGGGCTTCTAGCACAGATACGCAGTATTTT. It specifies CASSPSRASSTDTQYF.

This sequence joins TRBV15 and TRBJ1-2; TRBD1 matches 12 bases. V lost 1 base to trimming and J lost 2 bases; unmatched junction nucleotides: 5. Germline-derived CDR1 and CDR2 are LNHNV and YYDKDF (reference sequence). The CDR3 has 17 residues. The CDR3 loop is CATSRGDRGLGNYGYTF. In DNA, the CDR3 is TGTGCCACCAGCAGAGGGGACAGGGGGCTCGGGAACTATGGCTACACCTTC.

V is TRBV19 and J is TRBJ1-3; D call uncertain. CDR1 and CDR2 from the germline V gene are LNHDA and SQIVND (reference sequence). The germline V and J ends were trimmed by 5 bases and 0 bases, with 14 bases remaining between them. This CDR3 spans 16 amino acids. CDR3 in amino acids: CASSERLFRSGNTIYF. As DNA, the CDR3 is TGTGCCAGTAGTGAACGCCTCTTCCGCTCTGGAAACACCATATATTTT.

The chain uses TRBV6-5 and TRBJ2-2, with 7 bases matching TRBD1. The V and J ends lost 2 bases and 6 bases, in that order; junction bases with no gene match: 9. Germline assignment: CDR1 MNHEY and CDR2 SVGAGI. The CDR3 extends over 16 amino acids. The CDR3 DNA is TGTGCCAGCAGTTACAAGAGGACAGGACGAGCCGGGGAGCTGTTTTTT. It translates to CASSYKRTGRAGELFF.

The chain uses TRBV5-1 and TRBJ1-4; 7 bases are shared with TRBD1. The ends lost 2 bases at V and 8 bases at J; junction bases unmatched: 3. The CDR3 length is 13 residues. Germline lookup yields CDR1 SGHRS and CDR2 YFSETQ. The CDR3 region has the DNA TGCGCCAGCAGCTTAGAGACAGGGGAAAAACTGTTTTTT. Its protein product is CASSLETGEKLFF.

The rearrangement links TRBV18 to TRBJ1-5; no clear D gene. This CDR3 contains 12 residues. CDR1 and CDR2 from the germline V gene are KGHSH and LQKENI. V was cut by 6 bases and J by 7 bases, with 10 bases left in between. For the CDR3, the DNA is TGTGCCAGCTCCAACGGAGCCCAGCCCCAGCATTTT. It is translated as CASSNGAQPQHF.

The V gene is TRBV4-3, the J gene TRBJ2-5, with D perhaps TRBD2 (6 bases). CDR3 length: 13 residues. Between the trimmed V and J ends, which lost 2 bases and 5 bases, there was a span of 9 bases. Germline V lookup: CDR1 LGHNA, CDR2 YSLEER. CDR3 DNA: TGCGCCAGCAGCCAATACCGGGGGGAGACCCAGTACTTC. This gives the protein CASSQYRGETQYF.

For this clone: At one boundary the junction diverges from the germline segment, which might be a read error. The chain links TRBV7-8 to TRBJ2-5, with 9 bases that match TRBD2. The germline CDR1 and CDR2 sequences are SGHVS and FQNEAQ. The CDR3 loop spans 15 amino acids. The CDR3 nucleotides read TGTGCCAGCAGCCTAGCGGGGATGTACCAAGAGACCCAGTACTTC. It translates to CASSLAGMYQETQYF.

The gene calls are TRBV7-2 and TRBJ2-3, with 9 bases fitting TRBD2. This CDR3 comprises 15 residues. The ends lost 2 bases at V and 2 bases at J; junction bases unmatched: 2. The germline V gene encodes CDR1 SGHTA and CDR2 FQGNSA. The CDR3 DNA sequence: TGTGCCAGCAGCTTACTAGCGGGGCCCACAGATACGCAGTATTTT. Residues: CASSLLAGPTDTQYF.

The CDR3 loop is CASRRQGVAGELFF. As DNA, the CDR3 is TGTGCCAGTAGAAGACAGGGGGTCGCCGGGGAGCTGTTTTTT. The chain links TRBV19 to TRBJ2-2, with 9 nucleotides matching TRBD1. This CDR3 comprises 14 residues. The V and J ends lost 6 bases and 6 bases, in that order; junction bases with no gene match: 5. Germline V gene lookup returns CDR1 LNHDA and CDR2 SQIVND (reference sequence).

This chain uses TRBV7-9 with TRBJ2-7; 7 nucleotides line up with TRBD2. Germline-derived CDR1 and CDR2 are SEHNR and FQNEAQ (reference sequence). CDR3 length: 14 amino acids. After removal of 3 bases from V and 5 bases from J, the junction contained 7 bases not matched to a gene. The CDR3 coding sequence is TGTGCCAGCAGCTTCGGGGGGAGGGTGCACGAGCAGTACTTC. Encoded protein: CASSFGGRVHEQYF.

This clone has a handful of counts. This rearrangement joins TRBV7-8 to TRBJ1-1; D remains unclear. The CDR3 has 11 residues. V was shortened by 7 bases and J by 4 bases, with 7 bases between the two germline ends. Germline CDR1 is SGHVS and CDR2 is FQNEAQ. CDR3 protein: CASNLITEAFF. The CDR3 nucleotides are TGTGCCAGCAACCTGATCACTGAAGCTTTCTTT.

CDR3 DNA: TGTGCCAGCAGTCTCGGTTTCGCAAAACCCAGCGAGCAGTACTTC. Protein: CASSLGFAKPSEQYF. V gene TRBV6-5 combines with J gene TRBJ2-7; D remains ambiguous. From germline, CDR1 is MNHEY and CDR2 SVGAGI. The CDR3 covers 15 residues. The V and J ends lost 5 bases and 6 bases respectively, with 20 bases between them.

The V and J genes are TRBV11-2 and TRBJ1-4; the D gene is possibly TRBD1 (5 bases). V shed 0 bases and J shed 2 bases, with 19 bases lying between them. Germline-derived CDR1 and CDR2 are SGHAT and FQNNGV. The CDR3 extends over 19 amino acids. The CDR3 DNA is TGTGCCAGCAGCTTAGAGGTAAGGGCAAACTGGGGGACTAATGAAAAACTGTTTTTT. Protein product: CASSLEVRANWGTNEKLFF.